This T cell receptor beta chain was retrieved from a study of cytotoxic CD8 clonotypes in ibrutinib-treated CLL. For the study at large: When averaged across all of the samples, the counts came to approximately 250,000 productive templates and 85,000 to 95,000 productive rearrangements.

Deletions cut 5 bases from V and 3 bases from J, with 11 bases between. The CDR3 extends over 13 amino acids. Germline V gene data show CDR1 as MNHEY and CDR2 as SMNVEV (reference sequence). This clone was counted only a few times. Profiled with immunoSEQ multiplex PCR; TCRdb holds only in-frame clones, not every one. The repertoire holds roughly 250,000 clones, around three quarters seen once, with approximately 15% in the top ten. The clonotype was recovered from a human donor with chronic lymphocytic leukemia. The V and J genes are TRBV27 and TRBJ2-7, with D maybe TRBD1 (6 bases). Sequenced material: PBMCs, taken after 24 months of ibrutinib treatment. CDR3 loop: CASSRTAYYEQYF. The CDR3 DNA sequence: TGTGCCAGCAGTCGGACAGCCTACTACGAGCAGTACTTC.